This T cell receptor beta chain is from a study of type 1 regulatory T cells. Study overall: T-allo10 is a Tr1-enriched, alloantigen-specific CD4 T cell product made in vitro.

As for this clonotype: As yet, its antigen is unknown.

T-allo10 cells from the graft donor were described as anergic, host-alloantigen-specific, and alloantigen-specific suppressors. MiXCR, applied by TCRdb to the reads, yields one record per CDR3 protein. The table shows 60,000 to 80,000 distinct CDR3 sequences, with nearly 65% occurring only once. This CDR3 region has 15 residues. Germline V lookup: CDR1 SGHVS, CDR2 FNYEAQ. V shed 6 bases and J shed 6 bases, with 20 bases lying between them. This sequence originates from a human donor in good health. Sequenced material: cultured T cells, either the whole culture or a sorted T cell fraction (not recorded which). Subset given: Tr1-enriched cell product generated in vitro against host alloantigens. The rearrangement links TRBV7-6 to TRBJ1-2; tentatively, D is TRBD1 (6 bases). As DNA, the CDR3 is TGTGCCAGCAGTCCTATCAGACAGGAGGGTCATGGCTACACCTTC. It specifies CASSPIRQEGHGYTF.